A selection of T cell receptor beta chains follows, all from one sample in a study of blood T cell repertoires in COVID-19. Profiling relied on immunoSEQ multiplex PCR, and the TCRdb table lists in-frame clones only, not all of them. The sample carries under 150,000 clones, approximately 91% recorded once. Sequencing was carried out using peripheral blood. These receptors were taken from a man aged 45-65 years with active or convalescent COVID-19. Each CDR3 is given with its conserved first and last residue. Each record gives: V gene, D gene, clone size, J gene, CDR3 protein, CDR3 DNA. The D gene is left open where the match is weak. Not all rows give a size; the values are once, few, many and, for expanded clones, a class.

V gene: TRBV2; D gene: -; clone size: once; J gene: TRBJ2-3; CDR3 protein: CASIRLVSDTQYF; CDR3 DNA: TGTGCCAGCATACGGCTAGTGTCAGATACGCAGTATTTT
V gene: TRBV4-2; D gene: TRBD1; clone size: -; J gene: TRBJ2-7; CDR3 protein: CASSQDRTGDPYEQYF; CDR3 DNA: TGTGCCAGCAGCCAAGACCGGACAGGGGACCCCTACGAGCAGTACTTC
V gene: TRBV28; D gene: TRBD2; clone size: -; J gene: TRBJ2-3; CDR3 protein: CAAKAGGASDTQYF; CDR3 DNA: TGTGCCGCAAAAGCGGGAGGGGCTTCAGATACGCAGTATTTT
V gene: TRBV19; D gene: -; clone size: -; J gene: TRBJ1-4; CDR3 protein: CASSMLQGRQATNEKLFF; CDR3 DNA: TGTGCCAGTAGTATGTTACAGGGAAGACAAGCAACTAATGAAAAACTGTTTTTT
V gene: TRBV3-1/TRBV3-2; D gene: TRBD2; clone size: once; J gene: TRBJ2-1; CDR3 protein: CASSQGPVWDSGRVNEQFF; CDR3 DNA: TGTGCCAGCAGCCAAGGACCTGTGTGGGATAGCGGGAGGGTCAATGAGCAGTTCTTC
V gene: TRBV15; D gene: -; clone size: few; J gene: TRBJ2-1; CDR3 protein: CATSREITGDNEQFF; CDR3 DNA: TGTGCCACCAGCAGAGAGATCACAGGAGACAATGAGCAGTTCTTC
V gene: TRBV10-3; D gene: -; clone size: -; J gene: TRBJ2-1; CDR3 protein: CAISAVADNEQFF; CDR3 DNA: TGTGCCATCAGTGCTGTAGCGGACAATGAGCAGTTCTTC
V gene: TRBV7-9; D gene: -; clone size: -; J gene: TRBJ1-1; CDR3 protein: CASSLSQNTEAFF; CDR3 DNA: TGTGCCAGCAGCTTAAGTCAAAACACGGAAGCTTTCTTT
V gene: TRBV6-5; D gene: TRBD1; clone size: -; J gene: TRBJ2-1; CDR3 protein: CASRRDSTYNEQFF; CDR3 DNA: TGTGCCAGCAGGAGGGACAGCACCTACAATGAGCAGTTCTTC
V gene: TRBV30; D gene: TRBD2; clone size: -; J gene: TRBJ2-7; CDR3 protein: CAWRTPSASGYYEQYF; CDR3 DNA: TGTGCCTGGAGGACCCCCAGTGCTAGCGGGTACTACGAGCAGTACTTC
V gene: TRBV7-9; D gene: -; clone size: -; J gene: TRBJ2-2; CDR3 protein: CASSSQVSGELFF; CDR3 DNA: TGTGCCAGCAGCTCTCAGGTGTCCGGGGAGCTGTTTTTT